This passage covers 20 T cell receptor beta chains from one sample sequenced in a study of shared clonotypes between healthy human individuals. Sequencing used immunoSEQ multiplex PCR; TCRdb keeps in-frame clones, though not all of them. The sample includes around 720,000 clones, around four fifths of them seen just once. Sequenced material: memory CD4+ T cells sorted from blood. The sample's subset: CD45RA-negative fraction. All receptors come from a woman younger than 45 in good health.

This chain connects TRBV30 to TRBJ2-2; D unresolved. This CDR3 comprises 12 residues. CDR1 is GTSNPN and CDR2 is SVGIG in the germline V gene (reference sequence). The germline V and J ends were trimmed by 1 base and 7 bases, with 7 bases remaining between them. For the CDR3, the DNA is TGTGCCTGGAGTGAAGGTCTCGGGGAGCTGTTTTTT. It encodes CAWSEGLGELFF. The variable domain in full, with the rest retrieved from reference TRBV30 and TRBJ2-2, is SQTIHQWPATLVQPVGSPLSLECTVEGTSNPNLYWYRQAAGRGLQLLFYSVGIGQISSEVPQNLSASRPQDRQFILSSKKLLLSDSGFYLCAWSEGLGELFFGEGSRLTVL.

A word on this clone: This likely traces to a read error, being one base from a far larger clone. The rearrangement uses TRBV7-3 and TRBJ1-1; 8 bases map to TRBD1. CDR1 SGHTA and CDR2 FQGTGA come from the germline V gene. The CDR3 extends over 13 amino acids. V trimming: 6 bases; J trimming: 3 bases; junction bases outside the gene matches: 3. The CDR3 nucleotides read TGTGCCAGCAGGCAACAGGGGGACACTGAAGCTTTCTTT. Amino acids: CASRQQGDTEAFF.

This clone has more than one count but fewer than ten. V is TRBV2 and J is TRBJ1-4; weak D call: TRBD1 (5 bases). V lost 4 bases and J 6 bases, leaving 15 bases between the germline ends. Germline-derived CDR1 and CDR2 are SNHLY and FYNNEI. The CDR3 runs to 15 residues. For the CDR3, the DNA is TGTGCCAGCAGTGCGGAGCAGGGCACCGATGAAAAACTGTTTTTT. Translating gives CASSAEQGTDEKLFF.

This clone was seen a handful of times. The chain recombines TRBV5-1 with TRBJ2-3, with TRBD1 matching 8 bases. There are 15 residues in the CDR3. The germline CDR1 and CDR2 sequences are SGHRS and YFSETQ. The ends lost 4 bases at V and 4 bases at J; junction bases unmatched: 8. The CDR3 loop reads CASSADRGRADTQYF. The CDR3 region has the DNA TGCGCCAGCAGCGCTGACAGGGGTAGAGCAGATACGCAGTATTTT. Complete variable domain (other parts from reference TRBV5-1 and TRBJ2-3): KAGVTQTPRYLIKTRGQQVTLSCSPISGHRSVSWYQQTPGQGLQFLFEYFSETQRNKGNFPGRFSGRQFSNSRSEMNVSTLELGDSALYLCASSADRGRADTQYFGPGTRLTVL.

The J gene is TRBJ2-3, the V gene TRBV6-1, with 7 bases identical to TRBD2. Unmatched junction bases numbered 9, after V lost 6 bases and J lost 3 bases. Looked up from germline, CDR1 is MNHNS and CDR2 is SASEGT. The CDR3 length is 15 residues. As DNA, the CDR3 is TGTGCCAGCAGCCCCGGGGGGAGTGGTACAGATACGCAGTATTTT. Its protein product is CASSPGGSGTDTQYF.

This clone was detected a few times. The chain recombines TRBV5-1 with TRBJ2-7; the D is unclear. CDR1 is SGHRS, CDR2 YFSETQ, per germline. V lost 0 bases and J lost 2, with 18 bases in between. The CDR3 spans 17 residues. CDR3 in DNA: TGCGCCAGCAGCTTGGCCGAAAGGCTAAAAGTAACCTACGAGCAGTACTTC. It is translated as CASSLAERLKVTYEQYF.

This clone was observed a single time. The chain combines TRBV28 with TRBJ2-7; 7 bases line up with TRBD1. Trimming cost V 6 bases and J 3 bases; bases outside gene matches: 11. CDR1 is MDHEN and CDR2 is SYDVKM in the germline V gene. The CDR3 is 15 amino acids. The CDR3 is CASSTGQADFYEQYF. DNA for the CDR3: TGTGCCAGCAGCACCGGACAGGCTGATTTCTACGAGCAGTACTTC. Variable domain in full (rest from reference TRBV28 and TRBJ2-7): DVKVTQSSRYLVKRTGEKVFLECVQDMDHENMFWYRQDPGLGLRLIYFSYDVKMKEKGDIPEGYSVSREKKERFSLILESASTNQTSMYLCASSTGQADFYEQYFGPGTRLTVT.

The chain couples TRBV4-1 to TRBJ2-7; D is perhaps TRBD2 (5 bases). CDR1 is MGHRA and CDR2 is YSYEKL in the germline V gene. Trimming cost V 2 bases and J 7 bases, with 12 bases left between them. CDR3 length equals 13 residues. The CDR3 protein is CASSQSFQREQYF. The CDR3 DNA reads TGCGCCAGCAGCCAATCTTTCCAGCGGGAGCAGTACTTC.

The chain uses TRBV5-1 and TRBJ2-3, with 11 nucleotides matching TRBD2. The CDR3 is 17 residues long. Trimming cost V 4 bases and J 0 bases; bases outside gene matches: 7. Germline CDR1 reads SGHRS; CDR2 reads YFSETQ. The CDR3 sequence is CASSQLAGGGSTDTQYF. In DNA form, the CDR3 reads TGCGCCAGCAGCCAGTTAGCGGGAGGGGGAAGCACAGATACGCAGTATTTT.

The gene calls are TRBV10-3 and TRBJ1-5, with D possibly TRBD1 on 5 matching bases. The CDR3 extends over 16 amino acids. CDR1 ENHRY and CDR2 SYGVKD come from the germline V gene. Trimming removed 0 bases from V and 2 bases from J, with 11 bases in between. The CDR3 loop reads CAISESGGVGNQPQHF. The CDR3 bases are TGTGCCATCAGTGAGTCGGGAGGGGTGGGCAATCAGCCCCAGCATTTT.

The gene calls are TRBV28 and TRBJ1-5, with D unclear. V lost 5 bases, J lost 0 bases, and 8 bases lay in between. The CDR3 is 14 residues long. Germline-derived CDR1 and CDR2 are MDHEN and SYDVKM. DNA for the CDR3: TGTGCCAGCAGTCGGACGGATAGCAATCAGCCCCAGCATTTT. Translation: CASSRTDSNQPQHF.

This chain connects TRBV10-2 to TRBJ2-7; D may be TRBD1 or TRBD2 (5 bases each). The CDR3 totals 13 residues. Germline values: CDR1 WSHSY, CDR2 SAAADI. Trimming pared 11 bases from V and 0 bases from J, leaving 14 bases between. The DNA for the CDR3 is TGCGCCGGCCGGGACCAGAGCTCCTACGAGCAGTACTTC. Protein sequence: CAGRDQSSYEQYF.

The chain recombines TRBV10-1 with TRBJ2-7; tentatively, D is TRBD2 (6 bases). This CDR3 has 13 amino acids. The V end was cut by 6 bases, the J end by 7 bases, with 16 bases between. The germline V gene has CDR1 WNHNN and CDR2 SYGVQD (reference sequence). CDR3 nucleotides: TGCGCCAGCAGCTCAAGCGGGCTCAGGGAGCAGTACTTC. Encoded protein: CASSSSGLREQYF.

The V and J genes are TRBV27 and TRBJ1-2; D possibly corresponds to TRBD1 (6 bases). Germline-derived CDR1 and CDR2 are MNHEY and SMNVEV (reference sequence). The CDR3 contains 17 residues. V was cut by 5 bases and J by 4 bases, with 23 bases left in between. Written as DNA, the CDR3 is TGTGCCAGCAGTACCCGTCCAATGGGACAAGGAGTCTATGGCTACACCTTC. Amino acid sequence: CASSTRPMGQGVYGYTF.

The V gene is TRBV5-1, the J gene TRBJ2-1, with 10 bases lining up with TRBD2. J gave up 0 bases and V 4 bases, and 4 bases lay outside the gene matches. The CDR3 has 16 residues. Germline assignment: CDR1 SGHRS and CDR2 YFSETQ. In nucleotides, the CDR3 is TGCGCCAGCAGCACTAGCGGGGACTTCTCCTACAATGAGCAGTTCTTC. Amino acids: CASSTSGDFSYNEQFF.

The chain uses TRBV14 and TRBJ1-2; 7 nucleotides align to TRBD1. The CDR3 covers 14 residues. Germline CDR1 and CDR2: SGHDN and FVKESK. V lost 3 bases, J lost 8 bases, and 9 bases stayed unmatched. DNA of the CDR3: TGTGCCAGCAGCCAGCAACAGGGGTCCGAAGGCTACACCTTC. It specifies CASSQQQGSEGYTF.

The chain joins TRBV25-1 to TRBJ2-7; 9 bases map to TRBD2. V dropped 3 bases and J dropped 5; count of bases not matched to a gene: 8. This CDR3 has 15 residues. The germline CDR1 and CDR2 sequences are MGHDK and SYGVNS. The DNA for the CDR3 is TGTGCCAGCAGTGACCCCGGGACTAGCAGTAACGAGCAGTACTTC. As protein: CASSDPGTSSNEQYF.

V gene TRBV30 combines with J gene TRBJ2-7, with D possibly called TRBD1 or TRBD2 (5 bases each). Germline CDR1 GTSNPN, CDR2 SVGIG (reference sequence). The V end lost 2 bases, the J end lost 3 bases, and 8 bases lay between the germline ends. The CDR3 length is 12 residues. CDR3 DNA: TGTGCCTGGAGTAGGGACGTCTACGAGCAGTACTTC. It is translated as CAWSRDVYEQYF.

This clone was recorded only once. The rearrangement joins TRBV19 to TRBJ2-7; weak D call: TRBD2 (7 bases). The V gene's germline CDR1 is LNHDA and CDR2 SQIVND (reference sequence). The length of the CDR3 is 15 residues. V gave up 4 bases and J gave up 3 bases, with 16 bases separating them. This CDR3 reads CASSTEGGQIYEQYF. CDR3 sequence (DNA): TGTGCCAGTAGTACCGAGGGGGGGCAGATCTACGAGCAGTACTTC. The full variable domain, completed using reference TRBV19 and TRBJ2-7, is DGGITQSPKYLFRKEGQNVTLSCEQNLNHDAMYWYRQDPGQGLRLIYYSQIVNDFQKGDIAEGYSVSREKKESFPLTVTSAQKNPTAFYLCASSTEGGQIYEQYFGPGTRLTVT.

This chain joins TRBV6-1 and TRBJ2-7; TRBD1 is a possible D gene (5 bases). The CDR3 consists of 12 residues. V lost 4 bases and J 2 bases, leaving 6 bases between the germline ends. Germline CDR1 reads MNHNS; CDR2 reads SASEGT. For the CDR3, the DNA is TGTGCCAGCAGTGCAGGGACCTACGAGCAGTACTTC. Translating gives CASSAGTYEQYF.